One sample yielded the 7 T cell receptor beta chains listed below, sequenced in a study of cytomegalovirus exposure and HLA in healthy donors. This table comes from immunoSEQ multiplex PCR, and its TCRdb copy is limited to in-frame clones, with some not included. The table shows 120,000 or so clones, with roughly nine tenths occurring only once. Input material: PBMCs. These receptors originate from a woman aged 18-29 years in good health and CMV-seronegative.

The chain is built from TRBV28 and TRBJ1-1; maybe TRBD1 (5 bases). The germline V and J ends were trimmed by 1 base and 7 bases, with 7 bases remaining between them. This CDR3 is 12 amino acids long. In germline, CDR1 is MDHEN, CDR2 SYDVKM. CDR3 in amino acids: CASSLFRGEAFF. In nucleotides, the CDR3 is TGTGCCAGCAGTTTATTTAGGGGTGAAGCTTTCTTT.

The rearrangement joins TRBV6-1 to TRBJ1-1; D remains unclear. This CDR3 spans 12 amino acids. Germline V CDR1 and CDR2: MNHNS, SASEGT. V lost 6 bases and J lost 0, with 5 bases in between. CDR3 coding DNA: TGTGCCAGCAGGGCGGTGAACACTGAAGCTTTCTTT. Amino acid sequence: CASRAVNTEAFF.

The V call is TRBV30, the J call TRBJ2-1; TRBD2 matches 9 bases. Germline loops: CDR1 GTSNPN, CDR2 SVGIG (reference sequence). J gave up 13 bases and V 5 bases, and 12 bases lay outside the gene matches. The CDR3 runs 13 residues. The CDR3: CAWDVASGVTQFF. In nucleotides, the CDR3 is TGTGCCTGGGACGTGGCTAGCGGGGTGACCCAGTTCTTC.

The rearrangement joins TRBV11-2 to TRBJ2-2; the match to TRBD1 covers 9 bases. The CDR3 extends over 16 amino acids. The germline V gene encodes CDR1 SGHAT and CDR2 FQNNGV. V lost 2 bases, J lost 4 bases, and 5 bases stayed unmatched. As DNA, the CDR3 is TGTGCCAGCAGCTTATGGGGACAGGGAACCACCGGGGAGCTGTTTTTT. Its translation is CASSLWGQGTTGELFF.

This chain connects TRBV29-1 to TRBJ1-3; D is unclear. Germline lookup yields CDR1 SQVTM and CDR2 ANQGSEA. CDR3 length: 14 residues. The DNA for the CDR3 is TGCAACGTCGAGGCGTCGGACTCTGGAAACACCATATATTTT. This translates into CNVEASDSGNTIYF.

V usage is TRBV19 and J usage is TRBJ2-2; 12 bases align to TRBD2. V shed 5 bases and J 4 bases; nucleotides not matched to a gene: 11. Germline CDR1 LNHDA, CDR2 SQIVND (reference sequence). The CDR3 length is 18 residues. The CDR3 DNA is TGTGCCAGTAGTCCCGGGCTAGCGGGAGGGCCAAGCACCGGGGAGCTGTTTTTT. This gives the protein CASSPGLAGGPSTGELFF.

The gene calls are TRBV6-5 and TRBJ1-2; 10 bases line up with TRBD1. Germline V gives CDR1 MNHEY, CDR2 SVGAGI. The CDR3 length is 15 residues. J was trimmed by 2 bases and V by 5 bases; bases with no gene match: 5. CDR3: CASSGGDRGNYGYTF. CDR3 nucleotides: TGTGCCAGCAGTGGCGGGGACAGGGGAAACTATGGCTACACCTTC.